The 7 T cell receptor beta chains reported below all come from one sample, sequenced in a study of T cells in Graves' hyperthyroidism and ophthalmopathy. Authors of the study amplified TCR beta CDR3 regions from RNA transcripts. During a first-round RT-PCR of the TCR CDR3, the HTBI primer set was used. TCRdb fed the multiplex PCR reads into MiXCR, producing one record per CDR3 protein. Counted here are some 550,000 distinct CDR3 sequences, more than 20% occurring once; the ten biggest clones make up 26%. The sequencing sample was made of blood. Receptors were obtained from a man younger than 35 with Graves' hyperthyroidism.

This clonotype appeared once. The chain recombines TRBV6-1 with TRBJ1-6; a possible D gene is TRBD1 (5 bases). V gave up 5 bases and J gave up 10 bases, with 15 bases separating them. This CDR3 has 14 amino acids. The germline V gene encodes CDR1 MNHNS and CDR2 SASEGT. CDR3 protein: CASSKGTELSPLHF. In DNA form, the CDR3 reads TGTGCCAGCAGTAAAGGGACGGAATTGTCACCCCTCCACTTT.

In its sample, this clonotype was seen many times. The chain employs TRBV5-1 and TRBJ1-1; D possibly corresponds to TRBD1 (5 bases). Germline V CDR1 and CDR2: SGHRS, YFSETQ. V was trimmed by 6 bases and J by 7 bases, leaving 13 bases between them. The CDR3 extends over 12 amino acids. CDR3 coding DNA: TGCGCCAGCAAACATGACGGGGGTGAAGCTTTCTTT. It yields the protein CASKHDGGEAFF.

This clonotype came up once. The CDR3 ends on some other residue instead of the conserved phenylalanine or tryptophan, so this is likely a read error. The DNA is left out, because the CDR3 cannot be placed on it with certainty; the CDR3 is given as TCRdb lists it. The chain combines TRBV12-3 or TRBV12-4 with TRBJ1-5. The CDR3 comprises 16 residues, both ends counted. This chain's CDR3 is CASSPHRGSANQPQQL.

This chain connects TRBV10-3 to TRBJ2-7; 10 bases align to TRBD1. Germline trimming cut 2 bases from V and 3 bases from J; bases unmatched to any gene: 1. This CDR3 region has 14 residues. CDR1 and CDR2 from the germline V gene are ENHRY and SYGVKD. This chain's CDR3 is CAISERTGGYEQYF. The CDR3 bases are TGTGCCATCAGTGAGCGGACAGGGGGCTACGAGCAGTACTTC.

This clonotype was seen at least ten times. The chain is built from TRBV20-1 and TRBJ1-2; D gene uncertain. Per germline, CDR1 DFQATT and CDR2 SNEGSKA (reference sequence). V gave up 2 bases and J gave up 4 bases, with 8 bases separating them. There are 12 residues in the CDR3. The CDR3 coding sequence is TGCAGTGCTAGACAACTCGTCTATGGCTACACCTTC. Its protein is CSARQLVYGYTF.

At least ten counts were recorded for this clonotype. The chain is built from TRBV27 and TRBJ2-5; TRBD1 or TRBD2 may be the D gene (6 bases each). CDR1 and CDR2 from the germline V gene are MNHEY and SMNVEV (reference sequence). The V and J ends lost 5 bases and 6 bases respectively, with 16 bases between them. This CDR3 has 14 amino acids. CDR3 DNA sequence: TGTGCCAGCAGTCCCATGGGGGGCAAGAAGACCCAGTACTTC. It translates to CASSPMGGKKTQYF.

This clonotype showed up many times. The chain joins TRBV20-1 to TRBJ2-5, with D perhaps TRBD2 (6 bases). CDR1 DFQATT and CDR2 SNEGSKA come from the germline V gene (reference sequence). The CDR3 contains 14 residues. The V end lost 0 bases, the J end lost 2 bases, and 10 bases lay between the germline ends. The CDR3 here is CSARDAGTQETQYF. The CDR3 nucleotides read TGCAGTGCTAGAGACGCCGGGACTCAAGAGACCCAGTACTTC.